This T cell receptor (beta chain) was identified during a study of spatial heterogeneity in lung cancer (dated by TCRdb to between 2018 and 2021). Some background on the complete study: Beta-chain transcripts were consistently detected in greater numbers than alpha-chain transcripts, which likely reflects a higher abundance of beta-chain transcripts. In the raw uncorrected reads, each unique combination of TCR and UMI appeared on average more than ten times. In non-small cell lung cancer, the study quantitatively compared TCR alpha and beta repertoires across several tumor regions, matched nontumor lung, and blood. The study linked features of the TCR repertoire to counts of nonsynonymous mutations, which were determined by whole-exome sequencing of tumor tissue. Both alpha and beta chains were TCR-sequenced in hundreds of tumor regions, about 69 matched nontumor lung samples and 55 to 60 PBMC samples obtained at surgery. Study-level results and caveats: Additional single-cell paired TCR alpha and beta sequencing was considered necessary to confirm, at a functional level, the hypothesis that regional TCRs recognize regional mutations. Ubiquitous expanded tumor TCRs were found in blood more often at tumor resection than at routine follow-up.

This clonotype was found many times. Its binding antigen is unknown. No much larger clone exists at a distance of one base, and base qualities are not known. Deletion took 1 base off V and 6 bases off J, with a span of 4 bases between the germline ends. CDR3 length: 13 amino acids, cysteine to phenylalanine. CDR3 DNA is the only sequence kept; it has 39 bases, read in frame from the first base. The meaning of the sample's time point label: sample taken at primary tumor resection. For TCR sequencing, whole RNA was extracted from tumor and nontumor lung tissue, or from cryopreserved PBMC samples, and no cell sorting was done. Donors were 72 patients with early-stage, untreated non-small cell lung cancer from the lung TRACERx cohort. A patient was chosen for TCR sequencing only when enough RNA was available from at least two tumor regions. Receptors were amplified or captured by 5' RACE. This sample was sequenced with a NextSeq 500. The TCR library protocol attached a unique molecular identifier to each TCR cDNA molecule to allow correction of PCR and sequencing errors. Per the original workflow: Decombinator tools were used for TCR identification, UMI-based error correction and CDR3 extraction. TCRs above a frequency of 2 per 1,000, corresponding to the top 1% of the tumor frequency distribution, were defined as expanded. Each repertoire was subsampled 100 times to 5,000 TCRs, after which Renyi diversity was computed with the R vegan package. To build CDR3 similarity networks, amino acid triplet string-kernel similarity was used, and CDR3s were connected when their pairwise similarity was above 0.82. TCRdb took the public reads, trimmed them with fastp at Q25, ran MiXCR for clone calling and kept in-frame beta chains. Entries that share a CDR3 protein sequence are merged under the most common genes and DNA. These V and J calls originate from TCRdb's pipeline instead of the authors' own analysis. Across this sample there are 95,000 or so distinct CDR3 sequences, with 7% to 9% seen only once. The top ten clonotypes cover about 7.1% of the sample.

This sample comprised PBMCs, obtained at surgery. This clonotype was obtained from a male donor with early-stage non-small cell lung cancer. Recombination linked TRBV12-3 or TRBV12-4 to TRBJ1-6; the D gene assignment is ambiguous. The nucleotide sequence is TGTGCCAGCAGTTTAGGTAGTAATTCACCCCTCCACTTT. Its amino acids are CASSLGSNSPLHF.